This record looks at one T cell receptor (beta chain) sequence and its context. The same CDR3 is also encoded by other DNA sequences in this sample. The record originates from a study of shared clonotypes between healthy human individuals. CDR1 is SGHRS and CDR2 is YFSETQ in the germline V gene. V was trimmed by 0 bases and J by 1 base, leaving 8 bases between them. This CDR3 spans 15 amino acids. Produced via immunoSEQ multiplex PCR; TCRdb's table is partial and in-frame only. The sample includes fewer than 2.5 million clones, 80% to 95% of them seen just once. The clonotype was recovered from a man between 18 and 35 years old in good health. Some clones in this sample may be carry-over from other donors' samples. Sequencing used naive CD4+ T cells from PBMCs. Documented subset: CD45RA+ positively selected. V and J are TRBV5-1 and TRBJ2-1; TRBD1 might be the D (5 bases). The CDR3 here is CASSLVAGSYNEQFF. The CDR3 DNA reads as TGCGCCAGCAGCTTGGTAGCAGGGTCCTACAATGAGCAGTTCTTC.